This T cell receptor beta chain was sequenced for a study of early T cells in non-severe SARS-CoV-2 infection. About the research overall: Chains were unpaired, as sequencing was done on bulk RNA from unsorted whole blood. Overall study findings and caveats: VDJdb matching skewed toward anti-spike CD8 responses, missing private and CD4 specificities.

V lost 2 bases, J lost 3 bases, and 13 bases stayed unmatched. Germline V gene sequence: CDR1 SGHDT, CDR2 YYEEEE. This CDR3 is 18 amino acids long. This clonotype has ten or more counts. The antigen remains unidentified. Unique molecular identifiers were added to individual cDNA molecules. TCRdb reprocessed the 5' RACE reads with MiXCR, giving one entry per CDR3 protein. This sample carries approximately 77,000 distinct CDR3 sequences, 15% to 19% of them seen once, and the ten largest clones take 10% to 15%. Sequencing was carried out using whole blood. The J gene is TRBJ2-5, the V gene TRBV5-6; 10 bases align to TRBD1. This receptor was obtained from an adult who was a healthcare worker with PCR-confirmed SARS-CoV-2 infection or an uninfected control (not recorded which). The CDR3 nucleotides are TGTGCCAGCAGCTTAAGCCCAGGGACAGGGGTTGGCAAAGAGACCCAGTACTTC. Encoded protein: CASSLSPGTGVGKETQYF.